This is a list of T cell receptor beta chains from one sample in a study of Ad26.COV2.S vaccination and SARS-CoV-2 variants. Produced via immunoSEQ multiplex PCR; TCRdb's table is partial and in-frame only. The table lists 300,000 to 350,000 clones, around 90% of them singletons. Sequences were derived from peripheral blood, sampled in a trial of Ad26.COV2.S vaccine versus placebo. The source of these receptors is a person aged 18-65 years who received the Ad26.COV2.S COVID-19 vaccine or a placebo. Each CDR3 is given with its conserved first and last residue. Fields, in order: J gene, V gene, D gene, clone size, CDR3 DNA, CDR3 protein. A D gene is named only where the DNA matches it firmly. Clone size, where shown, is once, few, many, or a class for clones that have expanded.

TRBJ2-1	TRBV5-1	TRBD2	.	TGCGCCAGCAGCCGGGGTTTGGTCCAAGGACTAGCGGGGGATAGTGAGCAGTTCTTC	CASSRGLVQGLAGDSEQFF
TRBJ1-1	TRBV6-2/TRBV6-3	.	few	TGTGCCAGCAGTTACTGGGCAACTAACACTGAAGCTTTCTTT	CASSYWATNTEAFF
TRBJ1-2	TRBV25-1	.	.	TGTGCCAGCAGGATAGAGGAAAGTGGCTACACCTTC	CASRIEESGYTF
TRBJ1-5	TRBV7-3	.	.	TGTGCCAGCAGTCGACAGGGCAATCAGCCCCAGCATTTT	CASSRQGNQPQHF
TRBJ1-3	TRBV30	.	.	TGTGCCTGGAGTGTACGTCTGCTCATCTCTGGAAACACCATATATTTT	CAWSVRLLISGNTIYF
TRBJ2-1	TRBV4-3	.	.	TGCGCCAGCAGCTACACTAGAAGTGAGCAGTTCTTC	CASSYTRSEQFF
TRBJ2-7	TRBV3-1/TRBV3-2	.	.	TGTGCCAGCAGCCAAGCATCCTACGAGCAGTACTTC	CASSQASYEQYF
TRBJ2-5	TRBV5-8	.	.	TGTGCCAGCAGCTCTTTCACACACCAAGAGACCCAGTACTTC	CASSSFTHQETQYF
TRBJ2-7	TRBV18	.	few	TGTGCCAGCTCACCCGGTCCGGGCGGATCCGAGCAGTACTTC	CASSPGPGGSEQYF
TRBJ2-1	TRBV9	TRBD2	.	TGTGCCAGCAGCGCTACCGCAAGACTAGCGCGTGCCTACAATGAGCAGTTCTTC	CASSATARLARAYNEQFF
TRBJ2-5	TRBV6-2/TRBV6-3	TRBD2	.	TGTGCCAGCAGTAAGCTACGGGGGGAAGAGACCCAGTACTTC	CASSKLRGEETQYF